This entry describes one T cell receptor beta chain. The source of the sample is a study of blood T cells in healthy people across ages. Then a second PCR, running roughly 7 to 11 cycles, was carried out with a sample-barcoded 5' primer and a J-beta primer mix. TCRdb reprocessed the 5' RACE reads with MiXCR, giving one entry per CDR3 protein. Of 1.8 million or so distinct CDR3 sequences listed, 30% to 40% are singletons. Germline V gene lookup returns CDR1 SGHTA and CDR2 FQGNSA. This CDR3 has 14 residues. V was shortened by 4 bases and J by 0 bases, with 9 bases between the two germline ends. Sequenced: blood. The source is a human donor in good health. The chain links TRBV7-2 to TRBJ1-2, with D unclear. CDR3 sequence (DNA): TGTGCCAGCAGCTCGGTTGAGGCTAACTATGGCTACACCTTC. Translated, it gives CASSSVEANYGYTF.